These 19 T cell receptor beta chains came from one sample sequenced in a study of shared clonotypes between healthy human individuals. The assay was immunoSEQ multiplex PCR, and TCRdb's table has in-frame clones only and misses some. The sample contains 850,000 to 1,200,000 clones, about 75% of which appear only once. The sequenced sample consisted of memory CD4+ T cells sorted from blood. The sample's subset: CD45RA-negative fraction. The receptors shown here come from a man in his late teens or twenties in good health.

The rearrangement joins TRBV7-8 to TRBJ1-6; TRBD1 aligns across 8 bases. The CDR3 totals 13 residues. The germline gives CDR1 SGHVS, CDR2 FQNEAQ. The J segment lost 9 bases and the V segment lost 5 bases, leaving 3 bases of the junction unmatched. CDR3 nucleotide sequence: TGTGCCAGCAGCCTAGACAGGGGTTCACCCCTCCACTTT. Its protein product is CASSLDRGSPLHF. Based on the CDR3 plus reference TRBV7-8 and TRBJ1-6, the full variable domain is GAGVSQSPRYKVAKRGQDVALRCDPISGHVSLFWYQQALGQGPEFLTYFQNEAQLDKSGLPSDRFFAERPEGSVSTLKIQRTQQEDSAVYLCASSLDRGSPLHFGNGTRLTVT.

The rearrangement joins TRBV7-2 to TRBJ2-3; tentative D call: TRBD2 (5 bases). The CDR3 totals 14 residues. V lost 6 bases to trimming and J lost 5 bases, with 15 bases between them. The germline V gene has CDR1 SGHTA and CDR2 FQGNSA. CDR3 coding DNA: TGTGCCAGCAGAATCCGATTTAGCGAAGATACGCAGTATTTT. Translating it yields CASRIRFSEDTQYF.

Many counts were recorded for this clone. V is TRBV5-6 and J is TRBJ2-3, with unresolved D. Trimming took off 4 bases at V and 11 bases at J, with 14 bases between the two ends. The germline V gene encodes CDR1 SGHDT and CDR2 YYEEEE. The CDR3 contains 12 residues. For the CDR3, the DNA is TGTGCCAGCAGCGAATTGGGAAATGGGCAGTATTTT. Its protein is CASSELGNGQYF.

This rearrangement joins TRBV5-4 to TRBJ2-5; 8 positions match TRBD2. Per the germline V gene, CDR1 is SGHNT and CDR2 is YYREEE (reference sequence). The V segment lost 4 bases and the J segment 5 bases; nucleotides outside the gene matches: 7. This CDR3 is built from 14 residues. The DNA for the CDR3 is TGTGCCAGCAGCCAAGCGGGAGTGGGGGAGACCCAGTACTTC. This gives the protein CASSQAGVGETQYF.

CDR3 loop: CASSFEPPYEQYF. DNA for the CDR3: TGCGCCAGCAGCTTCGAGCCTCCCTACGAGCAGTACTTC. The chain couples TRBV5-1 to TRBJ2-7; no clear D gene. Trimming pared 2 bases from V and 2 bases from J, leaving 8 bases between. Germline assignment: CDR1 SGHRS and CDR2 YFSETQ. This CDR3 is 13 amino acids long.

This chain uses TRBV18 with TRBJ2-7; D possibly uses TRBD1 or TRBD2 (6 bases each). CDR1 is KGHSH and CDR2 is LQKENI in the germline V gene. This CDR3 comprises 15 residues. V was trimmed by 3 bases and J by 0 bases, leaving 12 bases between them. CDR3: CASSPTGAGSYEQYF. CDR3 bases: TGTGCCAGCTCACCTACGGGGGCGGGCTCCTACGAGCAGTACTTC.

This chain joins TRBV15 and TRBJ2-1, with a tentative D call TRBD2 (7 bases). V was clipped by 8 bases and J by 5 bases, with 19 bases between them. CDR1 and CDR2 (germline): LNHNV, YYDKDF (reference sequence). The CDR3 spans 15 residues. Here the CDR3 reads CATQSGRGLNNEQFF. The CDR3, as DNA: TGTGCCACCCAAAGTGGGCGGGGGCTTAACAATGAGCAGTTCTTC.

The rearrangement joins TRBV28 to TRBJ1-6, with D tentatively TRBD1 (5 bases). The CDR3 has 16 residues. CDR1 and CDR2 from the germline V gene are MDHEN and SYDVKM. Trimming took off 8 bases at V and 7 bases at J, with 21 bases between the two ends. CDR3 DNA: TGTGCCAGCCTCCGAGACGCGGGACCGACGAATTCACCCCTCCACTTT. Translating gives CASLRDAGPTNSPLHF.

This clone was picked up one time. The V and J genes are TRBV11-2 and TRBJ2-3; the D gene is possibly TRBD2 (5 bases). Trimming removed 0 bases from V and 5 bases from J, with 12 bases in between. CDR1 is SGHAT and CDR2 is FQNNGV in the germline V gene. The CDR3 is 15 residues long. The CDR3: CASSLDGAARDTQYF. CDR3 DNA sequence: TGTGCCAGCAGCTTAGATGGAGCGGCCCGAGATACGCAGTATTTT. The full variable domain, completed using reference TRBV11-2 and TRBJ2-3, is EAGVAQSPRYKIIEKRQSVAFWCNPISGHATLYWYQQILGQGPKLLIQFQNNGVVDDSQLPKDRFSAERLKGVDSTLKIQPAKLEDSAVYLCASSLDGAARDTQYFGPGTRLTVL.

As to this clone: Other DNA sequences in the same sample also yield this CDR3. The V gene is TRBV5-1, the J gene TRBJ2-2, with D hard to call. The CDR3 totals 14 residues. V was clipped by 1 base and J by 2 bases, with 6 bases between them. Germline V gene lookup returns CDR1 SGHRS and CDR2 YFSETQ. The DNA of the CDR3 is TGCGCCAGCAGCTTGACAGTAAACACCGGGGAGCTGTTTTTT. As protein: CASSLTVNTGELFF.

V is TRBV4-3 and J is TRBJ2-5, with TRBD2 identical over 10 bases. The CDR3 loop spans 15 amino acids. The germline V gene encodes CDR1 LGHNA and CDR2 YSLEER. The trim removed 1 base at V and 5 bases at J, leaving 4 bases unmatched. In DNA, the CDR3 is TGCGCCAGCAGCCAAGGGAGCGGGAGGGGGGAGACCCAGTACTTC. Residues: CASSQGSGRGETQYF.

A few counts support this clone. V and J are TRBV5-1 and TRBJ2-1; D is tentatively TRBD1 or TRBD2 (5 bases each). Germline CDR1 SGHRS, CDR2 YFSETQ. Trimming left V 0 bases short and J 4 bases short, with 17 bases between. CDR3 length: 17 residues. CDR3 sequence: CASSLASGARSYNEQFF. The CDR3 region has the DNA TGCGCCAGCAGCTTGGCCTCCGGGGCTAGATCTTACAATGAGCAGTTCTTC.

This clone appeared a single time. V usage is TRBV6-5 and J usage is TRBJ2-1; TRBD1 might be the D (6 bases). V was cut by 8 bases and J by 5 bases, with 16 bases left in between. Per germline, CDR1 MNHEY and CDR2 SVGAGI. The CDR3 is 14 residues long. DNA for the CDR3: TGTGCCAGCTCTAGGAGAGGGGGACACAATGAGCAGTTCTTC. Translation gives CASSRRGGHNEQFF.

Points on this clone: This sample also contains other DNA sequences that code for the same CDR3. The CDR3 nucleotides read TGTGCCTGGAGTGTAGCGGGAGGGCGCGAGCAGTACTTC. This sequence encodes CAWSVAGGREQYF. The genes are TRBV30 and TRBJ2-7; 10 bases align to TRBD2. The germline CDR1 and CDR2 sequences are GTSNPN and SVGIG (reference sequence). The ends lost 0 bases at V and 6 bases at J; junction bases unmatched: 2. There are 13 residues in the CDR3.

This sequence joins TRBV4-1 and TRBJ1-2; D unclear. CDR3 length: 17 residues. CDR1 MGHRA and CDR2 YSYEKL come from the germline V gene. V shed 1 base and J shed 8 bases, with 23 bases lying between them. The CDR3 spells CASSQGPRTALGGGYTF. As DNA, the CDR3 is TGCGCCAGCAGCCAAGGCCCACGTACGGCCCTCGGTGGCGGCTACACCTTC.

The chain couples TRBV2 to TRBJ1-6; no reliable D call. The CDR3 is made up of 15 amino acids. The ends were cut back, 1 base at V and 9 bases at J, with 13 bases in the middle. In germline, CDR1 is SNHLY, CDR2 FYNNEI. The CDR3 protein is CASSEGGGIGSPLHF. In DNA form, the CDR3 reads TGTGCCAGCAGTGAAGGGGGAGGGATCGGTTCACCCCTCCACTTT.

V usage is TRBV5-1 and J usage is TRBJ2-2; 10 nucleotides align to TRBD1. CDR3 length: 16 residues. Germline assignment: CDR1 SGHRS and CDR2 YFSETQ. J gave up 1 base and V 5 bases, and 5 bases lay outside the gene matches. The CDR3 region has the DNA TGCGCCAGCAGTTCCGGGACAGGGGAGAACACCGGGGAGCTGTTTTTT. As protein: CASSSGTGENTGELFF. Full variable domain (missing parts from reference TRBV5-1 and TRBJ2-2): KAGVTQTPRYLIKTRGQQVTLSCSPISGHRSVSWYQQTPGQGLQFLFEYFSETQRNKGNFPGRFSGRQFSNSRSEMNVSTLELGDSALYLCASSSGTGENTGELFFGEGSRLTVL.

J is TRBJ1-5 and V is TRBV19, with D unresolved. Trimming stripped 5 bases from V and 0 bases from J, with 2 bases between. CDR3 length: 12 amino acids. Looked up from germline, CDR1 is LNHDA and CDR2 is SQIVND (reference sequence). The CDR3 bases are TGTGCCAGTAGTTTTAGCAATCAGCCCCAGCATTTT. Encoded protein: CASSFSNQPQHF.

This clone has more than one count but fewer than ten. The chain is built from TRBV10-3 and TRBJ1-2; the match to TRBD1 covers 9 bases. Looked up from germline, CDR1 is ENHRY and CDR2 is SYGVKD. Trimming took 6 bases from V and 4 from J; bases not matched to a gene: 3. The CDR3 has 13 amino acids. The CDR3 loop is CAISQGQGYGYTF. The CDR3 DNA is TGTGCCATCAGCCAGGGACAGGGCTATGGCTACACCTTC.